The 29 T cell receptor beta chains given below trace back to one sample, sequenced in a study of T cells after yellow fever vaccination. TCRdb processed the 5' RACE reads anew with MiXCR; each CDR3 protein has one entry. There are approximately 160,000 distinct CDR3 sequences in the sample; approximately 9.7% occur only once, and roughly a third lies in the top ten. The sample consisted of CD8+ T cells sorted from PBMCs, taken 45 days after the yellow fever booster vaccination. The receptors here all came from a man between 18 and 35 years old who received the YFV17D yellow fever vaccine.

The J gene is TRBJ1-2, the V gene TRBV6-5; D is undetermined. Germline values: CDR1 MNHEY, CDR2 SVGAGI. The V end lost 3 bases, the J end lost 3 bases, and 11 bases lay between the germline ends. The CDR3 is 14 residues long. For the CDR3, the DNA is TGTGCCAGCAGTTATGGAGCTTCGTACTATGGCTACACCTTC. This gives the protein CASSYGASYYGYTF.

CDR3 protein: CASSQERYAPEAFF. CDR3 nucleotides: TGCGCCAGCAGCCAAGAGCGGTACGCCCCTGAAGCTTTCTTT. V is TRBV4-1 and J is TRBJ1-1; D is ambiguous. The CDR3 covers 14 residues. CDR1 is MGHRA, CDR2 YSYEKL, per germline. The V and J ends lost 0 bases and 6 bases respectively, with 11 bases between them.

The rearrangement uses TRBV19 and TRBJ1-1; the D is unclear. The CDR3 spans 11 residues. Trimming stripped 9 bases from V and 1 base from J, with 6 bases between. From germline, CDR1 is LNHDA and CDR2 SQIVND (reference sequence). CDR3 DNA sequence: TGTGCCAGCACAAGGAACACTGAAGCTTTCTTT. Protein: CASTRNTEAFF. Using reference TRBV19 and TRBJ1-1 for the parts outside the CDR3, the full variable domain is DGGITQSPKYLFRKEGQNVTLSCEQNLNHDAMYWYRQDPGQGLRLIYYSQIVNDFQKGDIAEGYSVSREKKESFPLTVTSAQKNPTAFYLCASTRNTEAFFGQGTRLTVV.

There are many counts of this clonotype. In nucleotides, the CDR3 is TGCGCCAGCAGCCAAGATCGGCGGGGAGGGTGGCCTGAAGCTTTCTTT. It codes for CASSQDRRGGWPEAFF. The chain carries TRBV4-1 and TRBJ1-1; D not resolved. Looked up from germline, CDR1 is MGHRA and CDR2 is YSYEKL. CDR3 length: 16 amino acids. Trimming shortened V by 0 bases and J by 6 bases, and 17 bases separated the two germline ends.

The chain uses TRBV7-3 and TRBJ2-3, with 10 nucleotides matching TRBD2. The V segment lost 0 bases and the J segment 1 base; nucleotides outside the gene matches: 4. Germline CDR1 reads SGHTA; CDR2 reads FQGTGA. The length of the CDR3 is 17 residues. CDR3 sequence (DNA): TGTGCCAGCAGCTTAACGTCCAGCGGGGGGGGCACAGATACGCAGTATTTT. It codes for CASSLTSSGGGTDTQYF. Using reference TRBV7-3 and TRBJ2-3 for the parts outside the CDR3, the full variable domain is GAGVSQTPSNKVTEKGKYVELRCDPISGHTALYWYRQSLGQGPEFLIYFQGTGAADDSGLPNDRFFAVRPEGSVSTLKIQRTERGDSAVYLCASSLTSSGGGTDTQYFGPGTRLTVL.

This clonotype has a handful of counts. The chain employs TRBV4-1 and TRBJ1-2, with TRBD1 matching over 7 bases. The V and J ends lost 6 bases and 4 bases, in that order; junction bases with no gene match: 14. CDR3 length equals 16 residues. Germline CDR1 reads MGHRA; CDR2 reads YSYEKL. For the CDR3, the DNA is TGCGCCAGCAGACCTTCACAGGGGTGGGTTGTCTATGGCTACACCTTC. This translates into CASRPSQGWVVYGYTF.

This clonotype was counted between two and nine times. The CDR3 DNA reads TGCGCCAGCAGGCTAGGACAGGTAGACACTGAAGCTTTCTTT. Encoded protein: CASRLGQVDTEAFF. The chain has TRBV5-1 and TRBJ1-1; 7 bases match TRBD1. Germline V lookup: CDR1 SGHRS, CDR2 YFSETQ. J was trimmed by 3 bases and V by 5 bases; bases with no gene match: 7. The CDR3 loop spans 14 amino acids.

The rearrangement uses TRBV5-5 and TRBJ2-7; TRBD1 agrees at 7 bases. V shed 4 bases, J shed 4 bases, and the junction held 8 bases outside the gene matches. Germline CDR1 reads SGHKS; CDR2 reads YYEKEE (reference sequence). The CDR3 loop spans 14 amino acids. CDR3 in DNA: TGTGCCAGCAGCCCCGGGACAGAACGATACGAGCAGTACGTC. This codes for CASSPGTERYEQYV.

This sequence joins TRBV7-8 and TRBJ2-3; weak D call: TRBD1 (6 bases). The V and J ends lost 5 bases and 2 bases respectively, with 20 bases between them. The CDR3 has 17 residues. Germline lookup yields CDR1 SGHVS and CDR2 FQNEAQ. The CDR3 sequence is CASSPPAAQGVTDTQYF. In DNA form, the CDR3 reads TGTGCCAGCAGCCCCCCCGCGGCACAGGGAGTCACAGATACGCAGTATTTT.

This clonotype was counted only a few times. The J gene is TRBJ2-1, the V gene TRBV5-1; weak D call: TRBD1 (6 bases). V lost 4 bases and J lost 2, with 13 bases in between. The CDR3 length is 15 residues. The germline V gene encodes CDR1 SGHRS and CDR2 YFSETQ. CDR3 region: CASSLRGQPYNEQFF. The CDR3 DNA sequence: TGCGCCAGCAGCCTCAGGGGTCAACCCTACAATGAGCAGTTCTTC.

The V gene is TRBV3-1, the J gene TRBJ2-2; D unclear. Germline V CDR1 and CDR2: LGHDT, YNNKEL (reference sequence). Trimming shortened V by 1 base and J by 5 bases, and 11 bases separated the two germline ends. This CDR3 spans 15 amino acids. The CDR3 nucleotides are TGTGCCAGCAGCCAAGGTGGGCTAGGAACCGGGGAGCTGTTTTTT. Its protein is CASSQGGLGTGELFF.

The CDR3 sequence: CASSGSGVANQPQHF. DNA of the CDR3: TGTGCCAGCAGTGGAAGCGGAGTGGCCAATCAGCCCCAGCATTTT. The J gene is TRBJ1-5, the V gene TRBV6-2 or TRBV6-3; D uncertain. Deletions cut 5 bases from V and 3 bases from J, with 14 bases between. Germline CDR1 is MNHEY and CDR2 is SVGEGT. CDR3 length: 15 residues.

The chain is built from TRBV4-1 and TRBJ1-2; 8 bases line up with TRBD1. CDR1 and CDR2 from the germline V gene are MGHRA and YSYEKL. V lost 0 bases to trimming and J lost 8 bases; unmatched junction nucleotides: 8. This CDR3 has 15 amino acids. The CDR3 DNA is TGCGCCAGCAGCCAAGAAGTAGGACAGGGTAACGGCTACACCTTC. This codes for CASSQEVGQGNGYTF.

The rearrangement links TRBV28 to TRBJ2-1; D is ambiguous. CDR3 length: 11 amino acids. V was pared by 4 bases and J by 5 bases, with 3 bases between. The germline gives CDR1 MDHEN, CDR2 SYDVKM. The CDR3 spells CASSSDNEQFF. The CDR3 DNA follows: TGTGCCAGCAGTTCAGACAATGAGCAGTTCTTC.

This chain uses TRBV27 with TRBJ2-1, with D tentatively TRBD1 (5 bases). The germline V and J ends were trimmed by 6 bases and 6 bases, with 12 bases remaining between them. In germline, CDR1 is MNHEY, CDR2 SMNVEV (reference sequence). The CDR3 is 13 amino acids. The CDR3 sequence is CASSQGRGNEQFF. Here the CDR3 DNA reads TGTGCCAGCAGCCAGGGTAGAGGCAATGAGCAGTTCTTC.

This clonotype has more than one count but fewer than ten. The chain has TRBV28 and TRBJ1-1; no clear D gene. CDR3 length equals 15 residues. Germline V gene data show CDR1 as MDHEN and CDR2 as SYDVKM. V was pared by 6 bases and J by 0 bases, with 14 bases between. DNA for the CDR3: TGTGCCAGCAGCCCCATTGGACCTCTGAACACTGAAGCTTTCTTT. It encodes CASSPIGPLNTEAFF.

V usage is TRBV11-2 and J usage is TRBJ2-1, with a weak D call TRBD1 (6 bases). V gave up 2 bases and J gave up 2 bases, with 13 bases separating them. The length of the CDR3 is 16 residues. Per germline, CDR1 SGHAT and CDR2 FQNNGV. The chain's CDR3 is CASSLNFGQTYNEQFF. CDR3 nucleotide sequence: TGTGCCAGCAGCTTAAATTTCGGACAGACCTACAATGAGCAGTTCTTC.

The chain employs TRBV7-6 and TRBJ1-1; 8 nucleotides match TRBD1. V lost 5 bases to trimming and J lost 2 bases; unmatched junction nucleotides: 4. Germline values: CDR1 SGHVS, CDR2 FNYEAQ. This CDR3 has 14 amino acids. The CDR3 region is CASSQGADNTEAFF. CDR3 DNA sequence: TGTGCCAGCAGCCAGGGGGCAGATAACACTGAAGCTTTCTTT. The variable domain in full, with the rest retrieved from reference TRBV7-6 and TRBJ1-1, is GAGVSQSPRYKVTKRGQDVALRCDPISGHVSLYWYRQALGQGPEFLTYFNYEAQQDKSGLPNDRFSAERPEGSISTLTIQRTEQRDSAMYRCASSQGADNTEAFFGQGTRLTVV.

The chain has TRBV3-1 and TRBJ1-2; possibly TRBD1 for D (5 bases). Germline V gives CDR1 LGHDT, CDR2 YNNKEL (reference sequence). V lost 0 bases to trimming and J lost 6 bases, with 11 bases between them. The CDR3 sequence is 14 residues long. The CDR3 region is CASSQDPMGDGYTF. The CDR3 coding sequence is TGTGCCAGCAGCCAAGACCCCATGGGGGATGGCTACACCTTC.

V gene TRBV6-2 or TRBV6-3 combines with J gene TRBJ2-3, with no clear D. Germline CDR1 and CDR2: MNHEY and SVGEGT. V lost 0 bases to trimming and J lost 4 bases, with 2 bases between them. This CDR3 has 12 residues. CDR3 in amino acids: CASSYSPDTQYF. For the CDR3, the DNA is TGTGCCAGCAGTTACTCACCAGATACGCAGTATTTT.

V gene TRBV29-1 combines with J gene TRBJ2-2; D is unresolved. Germline loops: CDR1 SQVTM, CDR2 ANQGSEA. The V end lost 5 bases, the J end lost 5 bases, and 3 bases lay between the germline ends. The CDR3 contains 10 residues. The CDR3 sequence: CSVRTGELFF. CDR3 in DNA: TGCAGCGTTCGAACCGGGGAGCTGTTTTTT.

CDR3 in amino acids: CASRPYLGGLMGETQYF. The CDR3 bases are TGTGCCAGCAGACCATATTTGGGGGGGCTGATGGGGGAGACCCAGTACTTC. This chain joins TRBV12-3 or TRBV12-4 and TRBJ2-5; TRBD2 is a possible D gene (7 bases). CDR3 length: 17 amino acids. Trimming left V 6 bases short and J 5 bases short, with 25 bases between.

The V call is TRBV11-3, the J call TRBJ1-1; D is ambiguous. V lost 5 bases and J lost 0, with 7 bases in between. The CDR3 has 13 amino acids. CDR1 SGHNT and CDR2 YENEEA come from the germline V gene. CDR3 sequence: CASSAHMNTEAFF. In nucleotides, the CDR3 is TGTGCCAGCAGCGCCCACATGAACACTGAAGCTTTCTTT. The variable domain in full, with the rest retrieved from reference TRBV11-3 and TRBJ1-1, is EAGVVQSPRYKIIEKKQPVAFWCNPISGHNTLYWYLQNLGQGPELLIRYENEEAVDDSQLPKDRFSAERLKGVDSTLKIQPAELGDSAVYLCASSAHMNTEAFFGQGTRLTVV.

The table lists this clonotype with a few counts. The V and J genes are TRBV4-3 and TRBJ2-7; D uncertain. Germline loops: CDR1 LGHNA, CDR2 YSLEER. The CDR3 has 15 residues. Trimming shortened V by 0 bases and J by 6 bases, and 15 bases separated the two germline ends. CDR3 nucleotide sequence: TGCGCCAGCAGCCAAGAAGGAGACCGTCATTCCGAGCAGTACTTC. Translating gives CASSQEGDRHSEQYF.

CDR3 region: CASSYSSRDRGFLNEQFF. Here the CDR3 DNA reads TGTGCCAGCAGTTACTCGAGTAGGGACAGGGGCTTCCTCAATGAGCAGTTCTTC. The chain combines TRBV6-6 with TRBJ2-1, with TRBD1 identical over 10 bases. The germline gives CDR1 MNHNY, CDR2 SVGAGI (reference sequence). The J segment lost 6 bases and the V segment lost 0 bases, leaving 11 bases of the junction unmatched. The CDR3 runs to 18 residues.

V and J are TRBV5-6 and TRBJ2-1, with D uncertain. The CDR3 loop spans 15 amino acids. The ends were cut back, 2 bases at V and 0 bases at J, with 9 bases in the middle. Germline lookup yields CDR1 SGHDT and CDR2 YYEEEE. The CDR3 bases are TGTGCCAGCAGCTTTGGCTACAGCTCCTACAATGAGCAGTTCTTC. It yields the protein CASSFGYSSYNEQFF.

The chain recombines TRBV12-3 or TRBV12-4 with TRBJ1-2; D remains ambiguous. This CDR3 is built from 14 residues. Trimming cost V 3 bases and J 2 bases, with 10 bases left between them. CDR3 bases: TGTGCCAGCAGTTTTAATGGGCCCAACTATGGCTACACCTTC. Translating it yields CASSFNGPNYGYTF.

This clonotype was recorded many times. V and J are TRBV6-5 and TRBJ1-4; D is undetermined. The germline gives CDR1 MNHEY, CDR2 SVGAGI. Trimming took 0 bases from V and 5 from J, leaving 4 bases between them. This CDR3 region has 13 residues. The CDR3 nucleotides are TGTGCCAGCAGTTACTCTCCGAATGAAAAACTGTTTTTT. It specifies CASSYSPNEKLFF.

This clonotype turned up a few times. This rearrangement joins TRBV28 to TRBJ2-7; 9 positions agree with TRBD2. The CDR3 runs 17 residues. The J segment lost 4 bases and the V segment lost 4 bases, leaving 14 bases of the junction unmatched. In germline, CDR1 is MDHEN, CDR2 SYDVKM. CDR3 region: CASSSRGGRTGSYEQYV. The CDR3 DNA sequence: TGTGCCAGCAGTTCGCGGGGGGGCAGGACAGGTTCTTACGAGCAGTACGTC.